Following are 20 T cell receptor beta chains from one sample sequenced in a study of shared clonotypes between healthy human individuals. Method: immunoSEQ multiplex PCR; TCRdb's copy keeps in-frame clones and lacks some. Of about 1.1 million clones detected, 75% to 80% appear once; the ten largest clones hold roughly 0.61%. The specimen was memory CD4+ T cells from PBMCs. Specified subset: CD45RA-negative fraction. All receptors come from a man younger than 35 in good health. Some clones in this sample may be carry-over from other donors' samples.

The V and J genes are TRBV6-1 and TRBJ1-5; D is unresolved. Germline assignment: CDR1 MNHNS and CDR2 SASEGT. Trimming removed 3 bases at V and 4 bases at J, with 10 bases between. The CDR3 has 14 amino acids. The CDR3 reads CASSEIRVNQPQHF. The CDR3, as DNA: TGTGCCAGCAGTGAGATTCGGGTTAATCAGCCCCAGCATTTT.

Here the CDR3 reads CASSQRGGGPYEQYF. The CDR3 nucleotides are TGCGCCAGCAGCCAAAGAGGGGGAGGGCCCTACGAGCAGTACTTC. The chain has TRBV4-3 and TRBJ2-7; D is possibly TRBD2 (7 bases). V was cut by 2 bases and J by 2 bases, with 13 bases left in between. Germline values: CDR1 LGHNA, CDR2 YSLEER. CDR3 length: 15 residues.

The chain has TRBV2 and TRBJ2-1; 9 bases map to TRBD2. In germline, CDR1 is SNHLY, CDR2 FYNNEI. This CDR3 comprises 15 residues. V shed 9 bases, J shed 7 bases, and the junction held 13 bases outside the gene matches. CDR3 in amino acids: CASSAGSGRSNEQFF. CDR3 sequence (DNA): TGTGCCAGTTCGGCGGGGAGCGGGAGGTCGAATGAGCAGTTCTTC.

The chain employs TRBV7-3 and TRBJ2-1; D is perhaps TRBD1 (5 bases). Germline lookup yields CDR1 SGHTA and CDR2 FQGTGA. Trimming removed 2 bases from V and 0 bases from J, with 8 bases in between. This CDR3 has 15 residues. The CDR3 loop is CASSLGAASYNEQFF. The CDR3 bases are TGTGCCAGCAGCTTAGGGGCAGCCTCCTACAATGAGCAGTTCTTC. Full variable domain (remainder filled in from reference TRBV7-3 and TRBJ2-1): GAGVSQTPSNKVTEKGKYVELRCDPISGHTALYWYRQSLGQGPEFLIYFQGTGAADDSGLPNDRFFAVRPEGSVSTLKIQRTERGDSAVYLCASSLGAASYNEQFFGPGTRLTVL.

V gene TRBV30 combines with J gene TRBJ2-7; D might be TRBD1 or TRBD2, each matching 5 bases. V lost 5 bases, J lost 5 bases, and 19 bases lay in between. The CDR3 has 14 residues. Germline V gene sequence: CDR1 GTSNPN, CDR2 SVGIG (reference sequence). The CDR3 sequence: CAWAEGPSVDEQYF. The CDR3 coding sequence is TGTGCCTGGGCAGAGGGGCCTTCCGTGGACGAGCAGTACTTC. The variable domain in full, completed from reference TRBV30 and TRBJ2-7, reads SQTIHQWPATLVQPVGSPLSLECTVEGTSNPNLYWYRQAAGRGLQLLFYSVGIGQISSEVPQNLSASRPQDRQFILSSKKLLLSDSGFYLCAWAEGPSVDEQYFGPGTRLTVT.

V and J are TRBV29-1 and TRBJ1-2; no firm D call. The CDR3 totals 11 residues. Germline CDR1 reads SQVTM; CDR2 reads ANQGSEA. Trimming cost V 5 bases and J 2 bases, with 6 bases left between them. The CDR3 loop is CSVSTNYGYTF. The CDR3 DNA reads as TGCAGCGTTTCCACGAACTATGGCTACACCTTC.

V is TRBV7-8 and J is TRBJ2-7; no clear D. This CDR3 comprises 12 residues. V was clipped by 1 base and J by 4 bases, with 5 bases between them. Germline lookup yields CDR1 SGHVS and CDR2 FQNEAQ. CDR3 nucleotides: TGTGCCAGCAGCTTAGGGTCGTACGAGCAGTACTTC. This codes for CASSLGSYEQYF.

The chain recombines TRBV7-3 with TRBJ2-7; TRBD1 agrees at 11 bases. V trimming: 3 bases; J trimming: 3 bases; junction bases outside the gene matches: 4. This CDR3 comprises 15 residues. Germline assignment: CDR1 SGHTA and CDR2 FQGTGA. CDR3 nucleotides: TGTGCCAGCAGCTTTTCTGGGACAGGGGGCTACGAGCAGTACTTC. This encodes CASSFSGTGGYEQYF.

The rearrangement uses TRBV29-1 and TRBJ2-7; 7 bases are shared with TRBD1. This CDR3 is built from 14 residues. Germline CDR1 is SQVTM and CDR2 is ANQGSEA. V shed 1 base, J shed 3 bases, and the junction held 6 bases outside the gene matches. The CDR3 reads CSVEGYRGVYEQYF. In DNA form, the CDR3 reads TGCAGCGTTGAAGGGTACAGGGGCGTCTACGAGCAGTACTTC.

The chain combines TRBV6-5 with TRBJ2-2; D is perhaps TRBD1 or TRBD2 (5 bases each). The V end was cut by 6 bases, the J end by 4 bases, with 15 bases between. The length of the CDR3 is 15 residues. CDR1 is MNHEY, CDR2 SVGAGI, per germline. The CDR3: CASSWDPRATGELFF. The CDR3 DNA is TGTGCCAGCAGCTGGGACCCACGAGCCACCGGGGAGCTGTTTTTT.

V gene TRBV29-1 combines with J gene TRBJ2-2; D is undetermined. V lost 5 bases to trimming and J lost 4 bases, with 11 bases between them. CDR1 and CDR2 (germline): SQVTM, ANQGSEA. CDR3 length: 13 residues. The CDR3 nucleotides are TGCAGCGTTACTACTTGGGGCACCGGGGAGCTGTTTTTT. Protein product: CSVTTWGTGELFF.

The DNA of the CDR3 is TGTGCCAGCAGTTACTCGGGGCCCACGACGGGGGAGACCCAGTACTTC. It codes for CASSYSGPTTGETQYF. The rearrangement joins TRBV6-6 to TRBJ2-5; either TRBD1 or TRBD2 may fit D (5 bases each). The germline V gene has CDR1 MNHNY and CDR2 SVGAGI (reference sequence). CDR3 length: 16 residues. Trimming left V 0 bases short and J 5 bases short, with 16 bases between.

This rearrangement joins TRBV10-3 to TRBJ2-7; D is unclear. The CDR3 extends over 10 amino acids. Germline V gives CDR1 ENHRY, CDR2 SYGVKD. Trimming shortened V by 7 bases and J by 6 bases, and 7 bases separated the two germline ends. The CDR3 bases are TGTGCCATCAATGGTGGCGAGCAGTACTTC. This encodes CAINGGEQYF.

V usage is TRBV7-2 and J usage is TRBJ2-5; 7 nucleotides match TRBD2. This CDR3 has 15 amino acids. Germline V gene sequence: CDR1 SGHTA, CDR2 FQGNSA. V gave up 5 bases and J gave up 4 bases; unmatched junction bases: 10. The CDR3 spells CASSPRTRGLETQYF. CDR3 sequence (DNA): TGTGCCAGCAGCCCTAGGACTAGAGGTTTAGAGACCCAGTACTTC.

This clone has a handful of counts. The chain is built from TRBV4-1 and TRBJ2-5; possibly TRBD1 for D (6 bases). V lost 0 bases, J lost 3 bases, and 8 bases lay in between. Germline CDR1 MGHRA, CDR2 YSYEKL. The CDR3 runs to 14 residues. The CDR3 DNA reads TGCGCCAGCAGCCAAGAAGGGGGAGAAGAGACCCAGTACTTC. Translation: CASSQEGGEETQYF.

The rearrangement links TRBV4-1 to TRBJ2-2; D is unclear. Trimming took off 1 base at V and 1 base at J, with 13 bases between the two ends. From germline, CDR1 is MGHRA and CDR2 YSYEKL. The length of the CDR3 is 17 residues. In DNA, the CDR3 is TGCGCCAGCAGCCAAGTTTTTGGTGGGATGAACACCGGGGAGCTGTTTTTT. Protein: CASSQVFGGMNTGELFF.

The chain has TRBV18 and TRBJ2-3; D not resolved. The CDR3 has 14 amino acids. Trimming cost V 5 bases and J 0 bases, with 9 bases left between them. The germline gives CDR1 KGHSH, CDR2 LQKENI. This CDR3 reads CASSTLISTDTQYF. DNA for the CDR3: TGTGCCAGCTCAACGCTGATTAGCACAGATACGCAGTATTTT.

This clone was counted between two and nine times. This sequence joins TRBV27 and TRBJ2-1; 8 bases map to TRBD2. The CDR3 sequence is 19 residues long. CDR1 is MNHEY, CDR2 SMNVEV, per germline (reference sequence). Trimming removed 0 bases from V and 0 bases from J; junction bases left unmatched: 10. CDR3 region: CASSLSRSGSDPSYNEQFF. In nucleotides, the CDR3 is TGTGCCAGCAGTTTATCGAGAAGCGGGAGTGATCCCTCCTACAATGAGCAGTTCTTC.

The chain combines TRBV28 with TRBJ2-1, with D perhaps matching TRBD2 (6 bases). V was pared by 5 bases and J by 7 bases, with 15 bases between. The CDR3 spans 14 residues. From germline, CDR1 is MDHEN and CDR2 SYDVKM. CDR3 residues: CASSITSFLNEQFF. The CDR3 DNA follows: TGTGCCAGCAGTATAACTAGCTTTCTGAATGAGCAGTTCTTC.

The chain uses TRBV6-5 and TRBJ2-7, with a possible D match to TRBD1 (5 bases). The CDR3 spans 14 residues. V shed 1 base and J shed 3 bases, with 10 bases lying between them. Germline CDR1 is MNHEY and CDR2 is SVGAGI. CDR3 residues: CASSYLRQGYEQYF. CDR3 sequence (DNA): TGTGCCAGCAGTTACTTAAGGCAGGGCTACGAGCAGTACTTC.